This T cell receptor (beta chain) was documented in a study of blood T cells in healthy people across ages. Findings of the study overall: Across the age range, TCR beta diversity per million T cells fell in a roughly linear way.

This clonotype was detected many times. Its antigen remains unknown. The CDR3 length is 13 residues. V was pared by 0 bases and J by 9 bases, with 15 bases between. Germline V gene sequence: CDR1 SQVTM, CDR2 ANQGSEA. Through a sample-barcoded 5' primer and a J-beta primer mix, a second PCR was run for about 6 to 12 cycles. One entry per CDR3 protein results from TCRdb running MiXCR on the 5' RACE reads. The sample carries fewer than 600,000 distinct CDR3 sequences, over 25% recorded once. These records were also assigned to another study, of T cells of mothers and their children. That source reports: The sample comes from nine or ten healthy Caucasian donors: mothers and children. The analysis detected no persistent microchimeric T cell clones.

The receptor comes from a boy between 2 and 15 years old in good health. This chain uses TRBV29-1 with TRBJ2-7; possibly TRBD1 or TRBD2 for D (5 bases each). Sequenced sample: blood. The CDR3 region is CSVEDGARGGQYF. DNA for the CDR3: TGCAGCGTTGAAGATGGGGCGAGGGGCGGGCAGTACTTC.